The text below deals with one T cell receptor beta chain. The record originates from a study of shared clonotypes between healthy human individuals. Libraries were prepared by immunoSEQ multiplex PCR; TCRdb keeps only in-frame clonotypes and omits some of them. The table records 2 million to 2.5 million clones, 85% to 95% of them present only once. The V gene end was trimmed by 1 base and the J gene end by 5 bases; junction bases not matched to a gene: 5. CDR3 size: 16 residues. Germline CDR1 is SGHRS and CDR2 is YFSETQ. The V and J genes are TRBV5-1 and TRBJ2-2; TRBD2 matches at 10 bases. Specimen: naive CD4+ T cells from PBMCs. The subset was: CD45RA+ positively selected. This clonotype was sampled from a man aged 18-30 years in good health. Some clones in this sample may be carry-over from other donors' samples. CDR3 coding DNA: TGCGCCAGCAGCTTGTCAGCGGGAGGGAAAACCGGGGAGCTGTTTTTT. Translation: CASSLSAGGKTGELFF.